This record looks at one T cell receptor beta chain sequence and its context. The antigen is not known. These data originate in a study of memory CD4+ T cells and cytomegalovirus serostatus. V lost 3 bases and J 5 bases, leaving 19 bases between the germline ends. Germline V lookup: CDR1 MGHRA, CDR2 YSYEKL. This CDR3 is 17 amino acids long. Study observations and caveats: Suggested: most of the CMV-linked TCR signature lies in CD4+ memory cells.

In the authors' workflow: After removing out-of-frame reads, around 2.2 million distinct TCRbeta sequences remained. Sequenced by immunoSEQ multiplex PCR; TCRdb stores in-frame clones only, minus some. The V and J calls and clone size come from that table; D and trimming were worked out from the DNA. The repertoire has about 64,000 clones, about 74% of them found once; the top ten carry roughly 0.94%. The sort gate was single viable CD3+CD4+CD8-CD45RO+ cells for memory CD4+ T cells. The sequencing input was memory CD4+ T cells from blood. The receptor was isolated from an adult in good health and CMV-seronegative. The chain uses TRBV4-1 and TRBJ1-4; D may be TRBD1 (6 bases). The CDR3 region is CASSHLPSQGHNEKLFF. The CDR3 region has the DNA TGCGCCAGCAGCCATTTACCTTCACAGGGTCACAATGAAAAACTGTTTTTT.